The present T cell receptor beta chain was sequenced within a study of OX40 agonist ivuxolimab in advanced cancers. Study results and caveats: Low normalized T-cell clonal expansion also characterized some of the nonresponders. Relative to CD4+, CD8+ T cells held more expanded clones on average.

A word on this clone: No antigen is known for it.

The germline CDR1 and CDR2 sequences are LGHNA and YNFKEQ. The CDR3 spans 17 residues. V lost 0 bases, J lost 0 bases, and 14 bases lay in between. Some clones are missing from TCRdb's copy, which holds only in-frame ones; the method was immunoSEQ multiplex PCR. The repertoire consists of about 13,000 clones, with roughly 80% occurring once and the leading ten covering 36%. The material was CD4+ or CD8+ T cells sorted from blood, obtained in a trial of the OX40 agonist ivuxolimab. The chain couples TRBV4-2 to TRBJ1-2, with D possibly matching TRBD1 (5 bases). The sequence was obtained from an adult with an advanced solid tumor such as melanoma, head and neck, liver or kidney cancer. The CDR3 spells CASSQELGELANYGYTF. CDR3 coding DNA: TGTGCCAGCAGCCAAGAATTGGGGGAACTGGCTAACTATGGCTACACCTTC.